The clone carrying this T cell receptor beta chain was seen more than once but under ten times. The target antigen is unknown. Using a FACSAria, the CD4+ and CD8+ T cells were sorted from the PBMCs. TCR sequencing used cDNA made by reverse transcription of extracted RNA. Clones were read by immunoSEQ multiplex PCR, and TCRdb kept only the in-frame ones, dropping some. The sample holds about 150,000 clones, about three fifths seen once. The data belong to a study of CD8+ T cells in alopecia areata. Findings and limits, study-wide: Scalp repertoires also include resident alphabeta T cells from normal skin. TCR sharing was clearer in mice than between patients, perhaps partly owing to patient HLA diversity.

Germline lookup yields CDR1 ENHRY and CDR2 SYGVKD. This CDR3 is 13 amino acids long. V shed 4 bases and J shed 0 bases, with 7 bases lying between them. This TCR derives from a human donor in good health. This rearrangement joins TRBV10-3 to TRBJ2-7; D is undetermined. The sample was CD4+ T cells sorted from blood. The CDR3 region is CAISAVSSYEQYF. The CDR3 nucleotides read TGTGCCATCAGTGCCGTGAGCTCCTACGAGCAGTACTTC.